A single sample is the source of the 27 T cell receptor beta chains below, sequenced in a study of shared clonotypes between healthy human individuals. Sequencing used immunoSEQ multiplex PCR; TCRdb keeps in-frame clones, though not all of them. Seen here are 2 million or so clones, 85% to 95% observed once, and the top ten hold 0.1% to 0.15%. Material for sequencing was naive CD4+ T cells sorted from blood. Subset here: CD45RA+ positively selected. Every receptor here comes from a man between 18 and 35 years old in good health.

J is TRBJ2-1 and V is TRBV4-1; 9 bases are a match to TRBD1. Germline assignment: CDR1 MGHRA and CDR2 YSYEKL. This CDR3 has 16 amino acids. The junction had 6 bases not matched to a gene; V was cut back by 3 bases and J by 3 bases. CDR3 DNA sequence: TGCGCCAGCAGCCAGGAACAGGGGGCTGTCTACAATGAGCAGTTCTTC. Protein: CASSQEQGAVYNEQFF.

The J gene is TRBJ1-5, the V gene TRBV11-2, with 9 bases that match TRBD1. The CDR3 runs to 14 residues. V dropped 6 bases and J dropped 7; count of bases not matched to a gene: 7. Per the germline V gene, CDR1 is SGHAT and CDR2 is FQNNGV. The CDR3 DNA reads TGTGCCAGCAGTTCCACAGGGGGCGCGCAGCCCCAGCATTTT. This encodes CASSSTGGAQPQHF.

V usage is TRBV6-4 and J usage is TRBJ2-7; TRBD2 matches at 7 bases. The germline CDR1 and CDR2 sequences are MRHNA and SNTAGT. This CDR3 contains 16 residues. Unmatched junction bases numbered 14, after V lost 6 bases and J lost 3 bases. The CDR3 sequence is CASSPPGGPIHYEQYF. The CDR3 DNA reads TGTGCCAGCAGCCCCCCGGGGGGACCCATCCACTACGAGCAGTACTTC.

The CDR3 DNA reads as TGTGCCAGTAGTCCCCGGGGACAGGGCCTAGGGACGAATTCACCCCTCCACTTT. Its protein is CASSPRGQGLGTNSPLHF. This chain uses TRBV19 with TRBJ1-6; 9 positions match TRBD1. CDR3 length equals 18 residues. Unmatched junction bases numbered 15, after V lost 5 bases and J lost 7 bases. Germline V gene sequence: CDR1 LNHDA, CDR2 SQIVND (reference sequence).

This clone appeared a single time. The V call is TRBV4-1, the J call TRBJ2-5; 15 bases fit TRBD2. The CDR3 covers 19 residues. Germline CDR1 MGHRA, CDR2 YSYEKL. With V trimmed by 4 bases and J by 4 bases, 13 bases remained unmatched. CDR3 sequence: CASSPNTYGLAGGLETQYF. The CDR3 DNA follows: TGCGCCAGCAGCCCAAACACATATGGACTAGCGGGGGGGCTAGAGACCCAGTACTTC.

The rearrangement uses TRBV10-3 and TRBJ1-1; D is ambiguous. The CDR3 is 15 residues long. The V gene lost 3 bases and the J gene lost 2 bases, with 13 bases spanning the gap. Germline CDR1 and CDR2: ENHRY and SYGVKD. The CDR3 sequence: CAISDPTKANTEAFF. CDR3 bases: TGTGCCATCAGTGACCCGACTAAGGCCAACACTGAAGCTTTCTTT.

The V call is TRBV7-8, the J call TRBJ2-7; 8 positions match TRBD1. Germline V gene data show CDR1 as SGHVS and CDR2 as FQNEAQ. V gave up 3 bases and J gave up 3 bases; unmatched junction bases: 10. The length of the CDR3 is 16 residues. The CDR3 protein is CASSLIDRGGHYEQYF. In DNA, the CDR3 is TGTGCCAGCAGCTTGATTGACAGGGGCGGGCACTACGAGCAGTACTTC.

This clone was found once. The CDR3 DNA is TGTGCCAGCCGCCCAACAGGGAGTAACTATGGCTACACCTTC. It translates to CASRPTGSNYGYTF. J is TRBJ1-2 and V is TRBV7-9, with a weak D call TRBD1 (6 bases). Trimming took 8 bases from V and 1 from J, leaving 14 bases between them. The CDR3 runs 14 residues. CDR1 is SEHNR, CDR2 FQNEAQ, per germline (reference sequence). Looking up the rest from reference TRBV7-9 and TRBJ1-2 gives the full variable domain: DTGVSQNPRHKITKRGQNVTFRCDPISEHNRLYWYRQTLGQGPEFLTYFQNEAQLEKSRLLSDRFSAERPKGSFSTLEIQRTEQGDSAMYLCASRPTGSNYGYTFGSGTRLTVV.

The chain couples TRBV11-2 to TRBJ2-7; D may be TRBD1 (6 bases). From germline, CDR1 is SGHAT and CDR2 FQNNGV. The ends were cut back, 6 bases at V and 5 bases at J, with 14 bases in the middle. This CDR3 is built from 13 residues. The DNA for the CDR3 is TGTGCCAGCAGAAGAACAGGGTCCCACGAGCAGTACTTC. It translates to CASRRTGSHEQYF.

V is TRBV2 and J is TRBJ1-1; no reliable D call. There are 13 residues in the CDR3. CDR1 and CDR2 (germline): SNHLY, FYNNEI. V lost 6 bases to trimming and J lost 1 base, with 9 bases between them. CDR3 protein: CASRPFRNTEAFF. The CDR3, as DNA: TGTGCCAGCAGACCGTTCAGGAACACTGAAGCTTTCTTT.

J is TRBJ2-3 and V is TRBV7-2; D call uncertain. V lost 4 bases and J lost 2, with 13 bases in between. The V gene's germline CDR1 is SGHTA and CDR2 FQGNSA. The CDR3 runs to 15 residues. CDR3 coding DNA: TGTGCCAGCAGCTCGACGACGGTATACACAGATACGCAGTATTTT. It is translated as CASSSTTVYTDTQYF.

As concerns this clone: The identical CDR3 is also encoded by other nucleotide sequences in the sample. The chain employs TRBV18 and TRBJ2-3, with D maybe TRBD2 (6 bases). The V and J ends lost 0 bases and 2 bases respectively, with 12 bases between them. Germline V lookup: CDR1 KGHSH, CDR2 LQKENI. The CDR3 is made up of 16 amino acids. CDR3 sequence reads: CASSPPNSGTTDTQYF. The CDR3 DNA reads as TGTGCCAGCTCACCACCCAATAGCGGCACCACAGATACGCAGTATTTT.

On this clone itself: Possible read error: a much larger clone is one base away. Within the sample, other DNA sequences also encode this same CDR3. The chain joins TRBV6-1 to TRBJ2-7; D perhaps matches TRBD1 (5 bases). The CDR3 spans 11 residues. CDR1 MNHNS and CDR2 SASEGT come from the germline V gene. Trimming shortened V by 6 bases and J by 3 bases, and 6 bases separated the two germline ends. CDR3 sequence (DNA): TGTGCCAGCAGGACAGTCTACGAGCAGTACTTC. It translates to CASRTVYEQYF.

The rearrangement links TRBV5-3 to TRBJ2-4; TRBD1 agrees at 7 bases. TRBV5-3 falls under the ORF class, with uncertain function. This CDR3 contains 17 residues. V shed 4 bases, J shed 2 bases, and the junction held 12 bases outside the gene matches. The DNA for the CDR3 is TGTGCCAGAAGCCCCCGACAGGGTTTTTCACCCAAAAACATTCAGTACTTC. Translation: CARSPRQGFSPKNIQYF.

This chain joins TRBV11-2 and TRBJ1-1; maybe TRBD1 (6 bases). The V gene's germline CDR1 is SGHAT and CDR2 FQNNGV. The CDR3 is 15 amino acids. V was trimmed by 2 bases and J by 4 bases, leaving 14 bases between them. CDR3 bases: TGTGCCAGCAGCTTATTCGGGGGGCCGGGCACTGAAGCTTTCTTT. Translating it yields CASSLFGGPGTEAFF.

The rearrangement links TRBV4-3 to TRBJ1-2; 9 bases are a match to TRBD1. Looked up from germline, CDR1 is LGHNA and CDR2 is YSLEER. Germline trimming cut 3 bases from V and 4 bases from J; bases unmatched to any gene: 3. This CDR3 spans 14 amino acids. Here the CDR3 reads CASSQATGGYGYTF. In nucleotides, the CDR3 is TGCGCCAGCAGCCAGGCGACAGGGGGCTATGGCTACACCTTC.

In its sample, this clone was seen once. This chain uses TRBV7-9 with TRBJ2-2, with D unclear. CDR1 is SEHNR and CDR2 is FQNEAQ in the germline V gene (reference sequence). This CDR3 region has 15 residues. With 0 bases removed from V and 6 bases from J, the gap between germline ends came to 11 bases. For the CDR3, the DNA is TGTGCCAGCAGCTTAGCAGGTTCCATCCCCGGGGAGCTGTTTTTT. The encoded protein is CASSLAGSIPGELFF.

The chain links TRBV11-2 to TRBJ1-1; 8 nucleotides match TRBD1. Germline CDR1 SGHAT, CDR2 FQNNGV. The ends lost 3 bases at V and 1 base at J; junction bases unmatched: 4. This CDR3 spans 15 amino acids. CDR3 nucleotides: TGTGCCAGCAGCTTGACAGGGGCCCGGAACACTGAAGCTTTCTTT. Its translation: CASSLTGARNTEAFF. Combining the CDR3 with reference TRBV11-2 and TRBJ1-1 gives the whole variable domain EAGVAQSPRYKIIEKRQSVAFWCNPISGHATLYWYQQILGQGPKLLIQFQNNGVVDDSQLPKDRFSAERLKGVDSTLKIQPAKLEDSAVYLCASSLTGARNTEAFFGQGTRLTVV.

This CDR3 is CASTIQGIYGYTF. In DNA, the CDR3 is TGTGCCAGCACCATACAGGGGATCTATGGCTACACCTTC. The chain links TRBV28 to TRBJ1-2; TRBD1 matches at 7 bases. Unmatched junction bases numbered 6, after V lost 7 bases and J lost 4 bases. The CDR3 runs 13 residues. Germline CDR1 reads MDHEN; CDR2 reads SYDVKM.

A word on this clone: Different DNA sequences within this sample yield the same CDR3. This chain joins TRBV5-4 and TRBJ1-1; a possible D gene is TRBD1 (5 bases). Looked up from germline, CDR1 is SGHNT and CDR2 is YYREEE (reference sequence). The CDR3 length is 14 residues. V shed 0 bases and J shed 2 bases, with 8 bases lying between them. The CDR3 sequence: CASSLEGVNTEAFF. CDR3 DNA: TGTGCCAGCAGCTTGGAAGGGGTTAACACTGAAGCTTTCTTT.

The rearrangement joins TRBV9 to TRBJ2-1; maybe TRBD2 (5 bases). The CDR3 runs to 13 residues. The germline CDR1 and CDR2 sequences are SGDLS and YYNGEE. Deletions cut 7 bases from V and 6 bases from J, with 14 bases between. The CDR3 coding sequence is TGTGCCAGCGGACTCTCCGGGTCCAATGAGCAGTTCTTC. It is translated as CASGLSGSNEQFF.

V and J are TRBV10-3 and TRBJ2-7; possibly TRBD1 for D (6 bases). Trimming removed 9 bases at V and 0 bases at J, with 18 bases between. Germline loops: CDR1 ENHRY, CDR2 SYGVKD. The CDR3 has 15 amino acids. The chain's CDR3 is CAIREGGGDSYEQYF. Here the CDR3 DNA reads TGTGCCATAAGAGAGGGTGGGGGCGACTCCTACGAGCAGTACTTC.

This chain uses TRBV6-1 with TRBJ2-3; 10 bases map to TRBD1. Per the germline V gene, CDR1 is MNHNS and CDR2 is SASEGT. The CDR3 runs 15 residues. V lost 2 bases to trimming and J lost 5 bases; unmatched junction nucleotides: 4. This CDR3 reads CASSERQGAVDTQYF. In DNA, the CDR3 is TGTGCCAGCAGTGAACGACAGGGGGCCGTAGATACGCAGTATTTT.

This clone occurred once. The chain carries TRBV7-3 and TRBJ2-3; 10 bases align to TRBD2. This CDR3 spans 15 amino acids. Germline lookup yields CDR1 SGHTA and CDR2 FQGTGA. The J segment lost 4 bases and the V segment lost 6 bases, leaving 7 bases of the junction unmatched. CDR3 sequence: CASSSGLAAADTQYF. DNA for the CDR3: TGTGCCAGCAGTTCCGGACTAGCGGCGGCAGATACGCAGTATTTT.

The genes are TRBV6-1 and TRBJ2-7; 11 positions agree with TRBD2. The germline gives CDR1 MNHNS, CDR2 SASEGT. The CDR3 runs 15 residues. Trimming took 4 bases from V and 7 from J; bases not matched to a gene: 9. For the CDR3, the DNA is TGTGCCAGCAGTGGTATAGCGGGAGGGCCAAGAGAGCAGTACTTC. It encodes CASSGIAGGPREQYF.

Written as DNA, the CDR3 is TGTGCCTGGAGTTGGCGGGAGTTATCCTACAATGAGCAGTTCTTC. It is translated as CAWSWRELSYNEQFF. The chain joins TRBV30 to TRBJ2-1; TRBD2 aligns across 7 bases. V shed 2 bases, J shed 1 base, and the junction held 5 bases outside the gene matches. The CDR3 contains 15 residues. Germline values: CDR1 GTSNPN, CDR2 SVGIG (reference sequence).

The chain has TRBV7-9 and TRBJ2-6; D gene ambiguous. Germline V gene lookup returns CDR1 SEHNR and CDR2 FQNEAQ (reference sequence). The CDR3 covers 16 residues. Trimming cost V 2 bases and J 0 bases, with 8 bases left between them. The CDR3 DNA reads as TGTGCCAGCAGCTTAACCCTGAGCTCTGGGGCCAACGTCCTGACTTTC. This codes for CASSLTLSSGANVLTF.